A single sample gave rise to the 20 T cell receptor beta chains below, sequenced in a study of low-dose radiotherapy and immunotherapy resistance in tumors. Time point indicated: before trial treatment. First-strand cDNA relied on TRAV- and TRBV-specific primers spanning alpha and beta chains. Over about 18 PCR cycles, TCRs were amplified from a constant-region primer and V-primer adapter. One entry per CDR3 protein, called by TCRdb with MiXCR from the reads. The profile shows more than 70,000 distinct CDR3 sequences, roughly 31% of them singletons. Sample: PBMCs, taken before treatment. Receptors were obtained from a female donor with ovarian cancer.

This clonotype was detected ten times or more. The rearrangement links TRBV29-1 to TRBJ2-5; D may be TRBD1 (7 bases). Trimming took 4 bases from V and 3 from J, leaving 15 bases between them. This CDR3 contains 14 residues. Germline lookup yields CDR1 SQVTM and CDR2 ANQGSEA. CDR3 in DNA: TGCAGCGTTGTTCGCCCCAGGGGGGAAGAGACCCAGTACTTC. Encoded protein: CSVVRPRGEETQYF.

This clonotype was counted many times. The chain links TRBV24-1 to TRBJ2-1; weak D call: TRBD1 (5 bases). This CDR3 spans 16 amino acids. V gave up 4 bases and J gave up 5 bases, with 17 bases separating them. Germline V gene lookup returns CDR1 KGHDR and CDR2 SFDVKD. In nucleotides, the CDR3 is TGTGCCACCAGTGACCTAGACAGAGCAGTTCACAATGAGCAGTTCTTC. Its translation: CATSDLDRAVHNEQFF.

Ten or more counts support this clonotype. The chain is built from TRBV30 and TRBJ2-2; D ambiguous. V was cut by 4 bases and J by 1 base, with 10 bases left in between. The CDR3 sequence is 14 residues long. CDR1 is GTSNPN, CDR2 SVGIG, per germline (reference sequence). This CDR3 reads CAWNSIMNTGELFF. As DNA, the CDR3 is TGTGCCTGGAACTCCATTATGAACACCGGGGAGCTGTTTTTT.

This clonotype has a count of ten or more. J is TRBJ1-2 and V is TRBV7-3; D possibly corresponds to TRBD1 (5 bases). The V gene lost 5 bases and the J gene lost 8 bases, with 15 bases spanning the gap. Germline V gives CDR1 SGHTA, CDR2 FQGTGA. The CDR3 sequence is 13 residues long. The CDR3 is CASSGEQARGYTF. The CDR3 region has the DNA TGTGCCAGCAGCGGGGAACAGGCCCGCGGCTACACCTTC.

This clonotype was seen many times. The CDR3 nucleotides read TGCAGCGTTGACCCCCCCGGCGGGGGAATTAGCACAGATACGCAGTATTTT. It translates to CSVDPPGGGISTDTQYF. V usage is TRBV29-1 and J usage is TRBJ2-3, with 7 positions matching TRBD2. Germline V gene data show CDR1 as SQVTM and CDR2 as ANQGSEA. CDR3 size: 17 residues. Trimming removed 3 bases from V and 0 bases from J; junction bases left unmatched: 12.

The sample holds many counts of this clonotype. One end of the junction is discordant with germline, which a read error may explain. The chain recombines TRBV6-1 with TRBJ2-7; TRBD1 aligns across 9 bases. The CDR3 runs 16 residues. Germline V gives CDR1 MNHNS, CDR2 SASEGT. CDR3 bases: TGTGCCATCAGTGAGCGAGGGTCGGACAGGGGCTACGAGCAGTACTTC. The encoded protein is CAISERGSDRGYEQYF.

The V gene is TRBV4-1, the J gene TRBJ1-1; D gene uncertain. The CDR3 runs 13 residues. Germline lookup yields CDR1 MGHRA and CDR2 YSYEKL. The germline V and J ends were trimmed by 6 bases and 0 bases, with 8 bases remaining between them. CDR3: CASRRDVNTEAFF. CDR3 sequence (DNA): TGCGCCAGCAGGCGAGACGTGAACACTGAAGCTTTCTTT.

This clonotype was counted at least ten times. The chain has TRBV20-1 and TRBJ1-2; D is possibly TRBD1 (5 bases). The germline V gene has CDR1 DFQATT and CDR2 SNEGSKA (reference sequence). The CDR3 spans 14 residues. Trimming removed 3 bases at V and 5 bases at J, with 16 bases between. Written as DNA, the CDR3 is TGCAGTGCTAGCGGCGGGGGGGGTGGATATGGCTACACCTTC. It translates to CSASGGGGGYGYTF.

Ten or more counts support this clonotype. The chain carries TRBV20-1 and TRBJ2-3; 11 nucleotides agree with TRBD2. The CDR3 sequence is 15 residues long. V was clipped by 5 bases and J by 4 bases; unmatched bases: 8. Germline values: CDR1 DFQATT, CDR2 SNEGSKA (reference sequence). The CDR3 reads CSACTSGGSADTQYF. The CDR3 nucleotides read TGCAGTGCTTGTACTAGCGGGGGTAGTGCAGATACGCAGTATTTT.

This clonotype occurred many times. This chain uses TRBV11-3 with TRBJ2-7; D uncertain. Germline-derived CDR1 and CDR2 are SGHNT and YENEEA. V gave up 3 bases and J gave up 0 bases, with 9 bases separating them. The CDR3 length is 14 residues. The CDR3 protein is CASSFLGSSYEQYF. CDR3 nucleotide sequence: TGTGCCAGCAGCTTTTTGGGCAGCTCCTACGAGCAGTACTTC.

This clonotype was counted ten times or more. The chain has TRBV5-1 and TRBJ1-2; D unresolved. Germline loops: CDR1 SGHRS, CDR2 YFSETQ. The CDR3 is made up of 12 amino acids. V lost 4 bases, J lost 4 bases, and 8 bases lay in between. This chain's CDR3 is CASSEGPYGYTF. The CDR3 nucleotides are TGCGCCAGCAGCGAAGGACCCTATGGCTACACCTTC.

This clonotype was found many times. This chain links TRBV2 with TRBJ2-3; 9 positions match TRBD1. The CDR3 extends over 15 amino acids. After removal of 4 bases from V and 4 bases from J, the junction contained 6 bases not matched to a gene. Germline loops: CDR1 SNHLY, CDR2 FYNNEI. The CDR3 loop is CASSVGQGMSDTQYF. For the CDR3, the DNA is TGTGCCAGCAGTGTGGGACAGGGTATGTCAGATACGCAGTATTTT.

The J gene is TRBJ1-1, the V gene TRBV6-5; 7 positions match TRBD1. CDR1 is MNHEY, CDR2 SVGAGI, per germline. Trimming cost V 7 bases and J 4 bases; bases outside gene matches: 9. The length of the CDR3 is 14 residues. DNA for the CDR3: TGTGCCAGCAAAACGGGACAGCTCTCCACTGAAGCTTTCTTT. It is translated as CASKTGQLSTEAFF.

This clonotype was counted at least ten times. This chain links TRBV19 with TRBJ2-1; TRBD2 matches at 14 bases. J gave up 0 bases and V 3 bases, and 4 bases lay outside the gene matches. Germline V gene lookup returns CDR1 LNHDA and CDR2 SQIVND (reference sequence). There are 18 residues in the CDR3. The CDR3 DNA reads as TGTGCCAGTAGTATGGGCGGGACTAGCGGGAGCTCCTACAATGAGCAGTTCTTC. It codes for CASSMGGTSGSSYNEQFF.

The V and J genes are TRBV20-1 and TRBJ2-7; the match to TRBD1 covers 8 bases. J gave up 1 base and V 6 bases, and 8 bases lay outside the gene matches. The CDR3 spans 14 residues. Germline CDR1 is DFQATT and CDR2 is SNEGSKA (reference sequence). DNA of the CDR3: TGCAGTGCGCTACCGGGACAGGTGTCCTACGAGCAGTACTTC. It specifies CSALPGQVSYEQYF.

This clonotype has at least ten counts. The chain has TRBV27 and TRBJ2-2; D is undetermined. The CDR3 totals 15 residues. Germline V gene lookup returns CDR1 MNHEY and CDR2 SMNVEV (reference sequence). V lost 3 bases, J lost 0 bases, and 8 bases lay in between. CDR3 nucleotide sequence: TGTGCCAGCAGTTTGGGAACGGCGAACACCGGGGAGCTGTTTTTT. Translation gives CASSLGTANTGELFF.

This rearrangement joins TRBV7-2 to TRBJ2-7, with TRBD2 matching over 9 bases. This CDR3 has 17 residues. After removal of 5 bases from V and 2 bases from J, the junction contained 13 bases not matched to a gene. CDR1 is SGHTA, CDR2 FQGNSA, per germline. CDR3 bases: TGTGCCAGCAGCCTAAAAGGTCTGGCGGGAGGGCCCTACGAGCAGTACTTC. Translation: CASSLKGLAGGPYEQYF.

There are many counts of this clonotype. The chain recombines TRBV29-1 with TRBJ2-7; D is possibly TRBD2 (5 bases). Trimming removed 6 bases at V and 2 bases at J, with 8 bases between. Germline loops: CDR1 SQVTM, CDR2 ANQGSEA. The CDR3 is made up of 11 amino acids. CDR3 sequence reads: CSVDFAYEQYF. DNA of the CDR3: TGCAGCGTGGACTTCGCCTACGAGCAGTACTTC.

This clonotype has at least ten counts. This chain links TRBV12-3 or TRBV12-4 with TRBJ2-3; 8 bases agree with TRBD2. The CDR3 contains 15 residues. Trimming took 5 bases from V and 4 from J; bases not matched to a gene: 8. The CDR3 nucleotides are TGTGCCAGCAGTCTACGACTAGCGCGCTCAGATACGCAGTATTTT. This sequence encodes CASSLRLARSDTQYF.

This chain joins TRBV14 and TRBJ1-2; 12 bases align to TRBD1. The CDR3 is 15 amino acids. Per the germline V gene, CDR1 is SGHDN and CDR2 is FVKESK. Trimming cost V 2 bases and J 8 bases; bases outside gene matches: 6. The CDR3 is CASSQPGQGARGYTF. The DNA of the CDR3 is TGTGCCAGCAGCCAACCGGGACAGGGGGCGAGGGGCTACACCTTC.